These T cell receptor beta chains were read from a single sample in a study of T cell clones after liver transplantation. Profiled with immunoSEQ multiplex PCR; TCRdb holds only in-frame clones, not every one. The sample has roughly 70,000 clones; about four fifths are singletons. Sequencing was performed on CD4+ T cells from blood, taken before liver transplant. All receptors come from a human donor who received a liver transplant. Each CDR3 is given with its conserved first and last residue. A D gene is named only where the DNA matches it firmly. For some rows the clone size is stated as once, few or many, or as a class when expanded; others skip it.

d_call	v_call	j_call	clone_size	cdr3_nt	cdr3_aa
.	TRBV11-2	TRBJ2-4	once	TGTGCCAGCAGCTTAGAGGGGGCCCTAGCCAAAAACATTCAGTACTTC	CASSLEGALAKNIQYF
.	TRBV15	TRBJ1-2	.	TGTGCCACCAGCAGAGACAACTATGGCTACACCTTC	CATSRDNYGYTF
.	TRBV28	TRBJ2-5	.	TGTGCCAGCAGGAAATCCAGGGTTTCAGAGACCCAGTACTTC	CASRKSRVSETQYF
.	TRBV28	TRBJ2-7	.	TGTGCCAGCAGATTCCAGGTAGCCTACTACGAGCAGTACTTC	CASRFQVAYYEQYF
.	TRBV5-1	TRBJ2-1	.	TGCGCCAGCAGCTCGTCGCTAGCGCGCGAGCAGTTCTTC	CASSSSLAREQFF
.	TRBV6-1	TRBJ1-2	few	TGTGCCAGCAGTGCCACAGGGAACTATGGCTACACCTTC	CASSATGNYGYTF
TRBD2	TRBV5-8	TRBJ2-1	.	TGTGCCAGCACCTTAGGGACTAGCGGGAGCTATGAGCAGTTCTTC	CASTLGTSGSYEQFF
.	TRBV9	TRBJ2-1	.	TGTGCCAGCAGCCCAAGGGTGACCCCCTACAATGAGCAGTTCTTC	CASSPRVTPYNEQFF
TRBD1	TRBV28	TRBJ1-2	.	TGTGCCAGCAGTTTTTCGGCAGGGGGAGAGTATGGCTACACCTTC	CASSFSAGGEYGYTF
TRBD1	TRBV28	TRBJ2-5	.	TGTGCCATCCTGGGACAGGGGGTAGGAGAGACCCAGTACTTC	CAILGQGVGETQYF
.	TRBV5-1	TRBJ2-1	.	TGCGCCCGCAGCTTGGGGGGCGGGGGCTACAATGAGCAGTTCTTC	CARSLGGGGYNEQFF
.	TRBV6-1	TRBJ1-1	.	TGTGCCAGCAGGGGCAAGGACCGGGAAGCTTTCTTT	CASRGKDREAFF
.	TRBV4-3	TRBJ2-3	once	TGCGCCAGCAGCCAAGATCCCAGGGGACGCGGCACAGATACGCAGTATTTT	CASSQDPRGRGTDTQYF
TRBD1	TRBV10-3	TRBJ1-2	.	TGTGCCATCAGTGGCCCCCGACAGGGAACTAACTATGGCTACACCTTC	CAISGPRQGTNYGYTF
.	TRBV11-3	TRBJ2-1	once	TGTGCCAGCAGCTTGGGATTCTCCTACAATGAGCAGTTCTTC	CASSLGFSYNEQFF
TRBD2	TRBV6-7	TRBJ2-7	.	TGTGCCAGCAGTTACTCCAAGACTAGCGGGCGAACCGAGCAGTACTTC	CASSYSKTSGRTEQYF
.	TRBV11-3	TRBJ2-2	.	TGTGCCAGCAGCTTACGCGGAAACACCGGGGAGCTGTTTTTT	CASSLRGNTGELFF
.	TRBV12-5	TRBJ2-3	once	TGTGCTAGTGGTTTTAGGCAGGGGAGCACAGATACGCAGTATTTT	CASGFRQGSTDTQYF
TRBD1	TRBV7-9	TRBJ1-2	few	TGTGCCAGCAGCGTCCGACAGGGACTCGATGGCTACACCTTC	CASSVRQGLDGYTF
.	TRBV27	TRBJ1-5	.	TGTGCCAGCAGTTCCCGGGGGGGCAATCAGCCCCAGCATTTT	CASSSRGGNQPQHF
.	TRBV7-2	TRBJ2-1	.	TGTGCCAGCAGCTTAAGGTGGCATAATCTAAACTACAATGAGCAGTTCTTC	CASSLRWHNLNYNEQFF
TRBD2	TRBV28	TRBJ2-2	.	TGTGCCAGTTCTAGCGGGAAGAAGGCCACCGGGGAGCTGTTTTTT	CASSSGKKATGELFF
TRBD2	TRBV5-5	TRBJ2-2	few	TGTGCCAGCAGCCTGTCCAGCGGGAGTCGGACCGGGGAGCTGTTTTTT	CASSLSSGSRTGELFF
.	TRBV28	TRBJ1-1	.	TGTGCCAGCAGTCGCCCGGGGGGGGTGAACACTGAAGCTTTCTTT	CASSRPGGVNTEAFF
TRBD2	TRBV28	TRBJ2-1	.	TGTGCCAGCAGTTCCCCCGGCCGACTAGCGGGAGGCCTCAGCTCCTACAATGAGCAGTTCTTC	CASSSPGRLAGGLSSYNEQFF
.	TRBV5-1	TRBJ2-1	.	TGTGCCAGCAGCCGTTCCCCATCCTATGAGCAGTTCTTC	CASSRSPSYEQFF
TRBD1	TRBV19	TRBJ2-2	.	TGTGCCAGTAGTGACCCCCGGGACAGGGCCACCGGGGAGCTGTTTTTT	CASSDPRDRATGELFF
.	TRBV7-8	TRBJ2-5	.	TGTGCCAGCAGTCGAGGGGGGCCAGAGACCCAGTACTTC	CASSRGGPETQYF
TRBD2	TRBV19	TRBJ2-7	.	TGTGCCAGTAGCACTATTAGCGGGAGGACCTACGAGCAGTACTTC	CASSTISGRTYEQYF
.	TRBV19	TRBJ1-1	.	TGTGCCAGTAGTACTGGGACCTCCAGGGGCACTGAAGCTTTCTTT	CASSTGTSRGTEAFF
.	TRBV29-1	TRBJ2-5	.	TGCAGCGTTGAAGATCTGTGGTTGCGACAGAAAGAGACCCAGTACTTC	CSVEDLWLRQKETQYF
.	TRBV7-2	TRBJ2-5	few	TGTGCCAGCAGCCCCCGGGGTAGGCTCCCCCGGGAGACCCAGTACTTC	CASSPRGRLPRETQYF
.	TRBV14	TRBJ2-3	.	TGTGCCAGCAGCCGCAGGGCCCCGGTCTCGGATACGCAGTATTTT	CASSRRAPVSDTQYF
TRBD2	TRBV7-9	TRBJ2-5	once	TGTGCCAGCACCCCCGGACTAGCGGCTCAAGAGACCCAGTACTTC	CASTPGLAAQETQYF
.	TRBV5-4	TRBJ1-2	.	TGTGCCAGCAGCTTGTCCCCTTCAGGCAACTATGGCTACACCTTC	CASSLSPSGNYGYTF
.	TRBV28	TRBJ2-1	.	TGTGCCAGCAGTCGAGTTTACAATGAGCAGTTCTTC	CASSRVYNEQFF
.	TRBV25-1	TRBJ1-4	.	TGTGCCAGCAGCCGCCCCGAGGGACGTAATGAAAAACTGTTTTTT	CASSRPEGRNEKLFF
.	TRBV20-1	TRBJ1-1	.	TGCAGTGCTACCGGGGCTGATGAAGCTTTCTTT	CSATGADEAFF
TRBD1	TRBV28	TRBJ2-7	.	TGTGCCAGCACACCAGGGGGCGAGGACACTTTTTACGAGCAGTACTTC	CASTPGGEDTFYEQYF
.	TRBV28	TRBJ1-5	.	TGTGCCATCGATGCCACCGGGCTCCGTTCTTCCTATAGCAATCAGCCCCAGCATTTT	CAIDATGLRSSYSNQPQHF
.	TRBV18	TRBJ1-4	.	TGTGCCAGCTCACCATTCGAACACGAAAAACTGTTTTTT	CASSPFEHEKLFF
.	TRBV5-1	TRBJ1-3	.	TGCGCCAGCAGCTTGGCCCCCTCTGGAAACACCATATATTTT	CASSLAPSGNTIYF
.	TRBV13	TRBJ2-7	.	TGTGCCAGCAGCTCACAGAAGGCCTTCTACGAGCAGTACTTC	CASSSQKAFYEQYF
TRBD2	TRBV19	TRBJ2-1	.	TGTGCCAGTAGCCAGCCCCGAGCGGGAGGGTCAAATGAGCAGTTCTTC	CASSQPRAGGSNEQFF
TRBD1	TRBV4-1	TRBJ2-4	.	TGCGCCAGCAGCCAAGTGTGGGGACAGCAAAACATTCAGTACTTC	CASSQVWGQQNIQYF
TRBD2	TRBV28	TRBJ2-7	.	TGTGCCAGCAGTGATCAACTAGCGTTGAAATACGAGCAGTACTTC	CASSDQLALKYEQYF
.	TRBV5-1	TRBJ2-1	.	TGCGCCAGCACCTTGCCGTGGGACCCGCAAATCAATGAGCAGTTCTTC	CASTLPWDPQINEQFF